What follows are 8 T cell receptor beta chains derived from one specimen sequenced in a study of T-cell memory formation after mild COVID-19 (dated by TCRdb to about 2021). The library was built by means of 5' RACE. The reads were generated on an Illumina NovaSeq 6000. The public reads were run again by TCRdb, first through fastp at Q25 and then through MiXCR, and only productive beta chains were kept. Each record represents a unique CDR3 protein, reported with the most common genes and DNA among its rows. A total of under 110,000 distinct CDR3 sequences appear in this sample, about 17% of them only once. The ten largest clonotypes hold 25% to 35% of the sample. The sequenced sample was PBMCs or a T cell subset sorted from them (not recorded which). The receptor set was obtained from an adult woman who had mild COVID-19 (a few samples of this study predate the infection). The sample titles of this study are shuffled in the database, so cell type and time point are left out; the donor was told from shared clones.

This clonotype appeared a few times. V gene TRBV13 combines with J gene TRBJ2-1; 7 positions match TRBD2. J lost 2 bases, V lost 1 base, and 5 bases had no gene match. This CDR3 comprises 16 residues. Germline V CDR1 and CDR2: PRHDT, FYEKMQ (reference sequence). The CDR3 DNA reads as TGTGCCAGCAGCTTAGCAGGCGGGAGCCCCTACAATGAGCAGTTCTTC. Translated, it gives CASSLAGGSPYNEQFF. Based on the CDR3 plus reference TRBV13 and TRBJ2-1, the full variable domain is AAGVIQSPRHLIKEKRETATLKCYPIPRHDTVYWYQQGPGQDPQFLISFYEKMQSDKGSIPDRFSAQQFSDYHSELNMSSLELGDSALYFCASSLAGGSPYNEQFFGPGTRLTVL.

V gene TRBV10-3 combines with J gene TRBJ2-7; 11 bases fit TRBD1. V shed 3 bases, J shed 5 bases, and the junction held 6 bases outside the gene matches. From germline, CDR1 is ENHRY and CDR2 SYGVKD. This CDR3 is 15 amino acids long. The CDR3 spells CAISDRDRGINEQYF. CDR3 sequence (DNA): TGTGCCATCAGTGACCGGGACAGGGGGATCAACGAGCAGTACTTC.

This sequence joins TRBV9 and TRBJ2-1; unclear D gene. The CDR3 sequence is 13 residues long. Germline values: CDR1 SGDLS, CDR2 YYNGEE. V lost 0 bases to trimming and J lost 7 bases, with 8 bases between them. For the CDR3, the DNA is TGTGCCAGCAGCGTAGGAACGGGTAATGAGCAGTTCTTC. Translating gives CASSVGTGNEQFF.

This chain connects TRBV4-2 to TRBJ2-7; D might be TRBD1 (6 bases). Trimming pared 0 bases from V and 3 bases from J, leaving 12 bases between. In germline, CDR1 is LGHNA, CDR2 YNFKEQ. The CDR3 extends over 15 amino acids. CDR3 sequence (DNA): TGTGCCAGCAGCCAAGAAACAGGGAGAATCTACGAGCAGTACTTC. It codes for CASSQETGRIYEQYF.

This clonotype appeared a few times. The chain has TRBV7-9 and TRBJ2-3, with D uncertain. Trimming cost V 5 bases and J 6 bases, with 6 bases left between them. CDR1 SEHNR and CDR2 FQNEAQ come from the germline V gene (reference sequence). The CDR3 loop spans 11 amino acids. The CDR3 bases are TGTGCCAGCAGCGAAGTGGATACGCAGTATTTT. It encodes CASSEVDTQYF.

Only a few counts were recorded for this clonotype. V gene TRBV2 combines with J gene TRBJ2-2; 11 bases are a match to TRBD1. The CDR3 loop spans 14 amino acids. Germline values: CDR1 SNHLY, CDR2 FYNNEI. V shed 6 bases and J 7 bases; nucleotides not matched to a gene: 4. The CDR3 DNA sequence: TGTGCCAGCAGGGGGACAGGGGGACGCGGGGAGCTGTTTTTT. It codes for CASRGTGGRGELFF.

This chain connects TRBV20-1 to TRBJ2-4; D uncertain. Trimming shortened V by 6 bases and J by 2 bases, and 14 bases separated the two germline ends. Germline V gives CDR1 DFQATT, CDR2 SNEGSKA (reference sequence). The length of the CDR3 is 14 residues. The CDR3: CSATRVGPKNIQYF. The CDR3 DNA reads as TGCAGTGCAACCAGAGTTGGTCCCAAAAACATTCAGTACTTC.

The chain is built from TRBV4-1 and TRBJ2-7, with 10 bases identical to TRBD2. Per the germline V gene, CDR1 is MGHRA and CDR2 is YSYEKL. The CDR3 consists of 15 residues. V was pared by 3 bases and J by 3 bases, with 5 bases of the junction left unmatched. CDR3: CASSQGSGGFYEQYF. The CDR3 DNA follows: TGCGCCAGCAGCCAGGGTAGCGGGGGGTTCTACGAGCAGTACTTC.